These 20 T cell receptor beta chains came from one sample sequenced in a study of glioma-infiltrating T cells after dendritic cell vaccination. Method: immunoSEQ multiplex PCR; TCRdb's copy keeps in-frame clones and lacks some. The sample has tens of thousands of clones, under 90% seen once. The sample was blood, taken before dendritic cell vaccination. The receptors here all came from a human donor with glioblastoma.

This clone was found a few times. The J gene is TRBJ2-7, the V gene TRBV4-1; 8 nucleotides match TRBD1. There are 14 residues in the CDR3. With 0 bases clipped from V and 3 bases from J, the junction kept 1 base outside the gene matches. Germline V gives CDR1 MGHRA, CDR2 YSYEKL. The CDR3 DNA reads as TGCGCCAGCAGCCAAGACAGGGGGCGCTACGAGCAGTACTTC. Translated: CASSQDRGRYEQYF.

The chain is built from TRBV7-2 and TRBJ2-6, with D possibly matching TRBD1 (5 bases). The CDR3 loop spans 17 amino acids. From germline, CDR1 is SGHTA and CDR2 FQGNSA. The V end lost 7 bases, the J end lost 0 bases, and 16 bases lay between the germline ends. Written as DNA, the CDR3 is TGTGCCAGCACTCAACGCACAGGCTTCTCTGGGGCCAACGTCCTGACTTTC. Translated, it gives CASTQRTGFSGANVLTF.

V gene TRBV2 combines with J gene TRBJ2-5; D ambiguous. Germline V gene lookup returns CDR1 SNHLY and CDR2 FYNNEI. The CDR3 runs to 13 residues. The ends were cut back, 4 bases at V and 2 bases at J, with 8 bases in the middle. For the CDR3, the DNA is TGTGCCAGCAGTGCTGGCGGACAAGAGACCCAGTACTTC. This encodes CASSAGGQETQYF.

The chain links TRBV7-3 to TRBJ2-7; a possible D gene is TRBD1 (6 bases). The ends were cut back, 2 bases at V and 3 bases at J, with 8 bases in the middle. This CDR3 comprises 13 residues. Germline-derived CDR1 and CDR2 are SGHTA and FQGTGA. CDR3 protein: CASSLPDSYEQYF. Here the CDR3 DNA reads TGTGCCAGCAGCTTACCGGACAGCTACGAGCAGTACTTC.

The CDR3 nucleotides read TGCGCCAGCAGCCAAGAGGGGACAGGGGCTTATTCACCCCTCCACTTT. This sequence encodes CASSQEGTGAYSPLHF. The chain couples TRBV4-1 to TRBJ1-6, with 10 positions matching TRBD1. J gave up 8 bases and V 0 bases, and 4 bases lay outside the gene matches. Germline CDR1 and CDR2: MGHRA and YSYEKL. The CDR3 sequence is 16 residues long.

The chain uses TRBV5-1 and TRBJ1-1, with TRBD1 as a possible D gene (5 bases). This CDR3 has 13 residues. The V and J ends lost 4 bases and 1 base respectively, with 8 bases between them. Germline CDR1 SGHRS, CDR2 YFSETQ. The CDR3 spells CASSAQGNTEAFF. The CDR3, as DNA: TGCGCCAGCAGCGCTCAGGGGAACACTGAAGCTTTCTTT.

V gene TRBV19 combines with J gene TRBJ2-3; a weak D match, TRBD2 (5 bases). The CDR3 totals 14 residues. Per germline, CDR1 LNHDA and CDR2 SQIVND (reference sequence). With 7 bases removed from V and 5 bases from J, the gap between germline ends came to 16 bases. CDR3 bases: TGTGCCAGTACCCCCCCCGGACTTTTAGATACGCAGTATTTT. This encodes CASTPPGLLDTQYF.

The CDR3 DNA reads TGTGCCAGCAGCACCGACGGCTATGGGGGGAATGAAAAACTGTTTTTT. Its protein is CASSTDGYGGNEKLFF. The chain has TRBV7-9 and TRBJ1-4; possible D gene TRBD1, 5 bases. The germline CDR1 and CDR2 sequences are SEHNR and FQNEAQ (reference sequence). V shed 5 bases and J shed 5 bases, with 18 bases lying between them. The CDR3 has 16 residues.

V usage is TRBV4-2 and J usage is TRBJ2-7; 9 positions match TRBD1. After removal of 2 bases from V and 9 bases from J, the junction contained 11 bases not matched to a gene. The germline V gene encodes CDR1 LGHNA and CDR2 YNFKEQ. This CDR3 has 15 amino acids. The CDR3 DNA sequence: TGTGCCAGCAGCCAAACCGGGACAGGGTCGTTACGGCAGTACTTC. It is translated as CASSQTGTGSLRQYF.

The chain joins TRBV27 to TRBJ1-2; 9 nucleotides agree with TRBD1. The CDR3 covers 14 residues. Germline V gene lookup returns CDR1 MNHEY and CDR2 SMNVEV (reference sequence). V lost 6 bases to trimming and J lost 8 bases; unmatched junction nucleotides: 10. The CDR3 loop reads CASSLRQGVDGYTF. The DNA of the CDR3 is TGTGCCAGCAGCCTTAGACAGGGGGTTGACGGCTACACCTTC.

This clone was recorded a few times. This chain joins TRBV30 and TRBJ2-7; 7 bases are shared with TRBD1. This CDR3 region has 14 residues. J lost 1 base, V lost 2 bases, and 5 bases had no gene match. Germline CDR1 reads GTSNPN; CDR2 reads SVGIG (reference sequence). In nucleotides, the CDR3 is TGTGCCTGGAGTCCCACACAGGGGTCCTACGAGCAGTACTTC. It encodes CAWSPTQGSYEQYF. The entire variable domain, with the rest obtained from reference TRBV30 and TRBJ2-7, is as follows: SQTIHQWPATLVQPVGSPLSLECTVEGTSNPNLYWYRQAAGRGLQLLFYSVGIGQISSEVPQNLSASRPQDRQFILSSKKLLLSDSGFYLCAWSPTQGSYEQYFGPGTRLTVT.

The chain links TRBV9 to TRBJ1-1; D unclear. V dropped 0 bases and J dropped 4 bases, with 16 bases sitting between them. Germline-derived CDR1 and CDR2 are SGDLS and YYNGEE. The CDR3 loop spans 16 amino acids. The DNA for the CDR3 is TGTGCCAGCAGCGTAGATGGGCTCAGGTTCGGCACTGAAGCTTTCTTT. Its protein product is CASSVDGLRFGTEAFF.

The chain has TRBV7-6 and TRBJ2-5; D might be TRBD2 (6 bases). The germline CDR1 and CDR2 sequences are SGHVS and FNYEAQ. Trimming removed 5 bases from V and 1 base from J, with 11 bases in between. The CDR3 is 14 residues long. The CDR3 bases are TGTGCCAGCAGCCTCACTAGCCCCCAAGAGACCCAGTACTTC. It translates to CASSLTSPQETQYF.

The chain couples TRBV2 to TRBJ2-3, with D uncertain. The CDR3 extends over 12 amino acids. Germline V gene data show CDR1 as SNHLY and CDR2 as FYNNEI. The ends were cut back, 2 bases at V and 6 bases at J, with 6 bases in the middle. In DNA, the CDR3 is TGTGCCAGCAGTGAATTCGGGGATACGCAGTATTTT. Its translation: CASSEFGDTQYF. Supplemented by reference TRBV2 and TRBJ2-3, the full variable domain reads EPEVTQTPSHQVTQMGQEVILRCVPISNHLYFYWYRQILGQKVEFLVSFYNNEISEKSEIFDDQFSVERPDGSNFTLKIRSTKLEDSAMYFCASSEFGDTQYFGPGTRLTVL.

This chain connects TRBV5-4 to TRBJ1-1; D gene unclear. This CDR3 contains 15 residues. V gave up 6 bases and J gave up 5 bases, with 20 bases separating them. CDR1 and CDR2 from the germline V gene are SGHNT and YYREEE (reference sequence). CDR3 sequence (DNA): TGTGCCAGCAACACGGGAAGTTTCGGCGGGACTGAAGCTTTCTTT. It encodes CASNTGSFGGTEAFF.

This clone was counted only a few times. V is TRBV6-5 and J is TRBJ1-4; 9 bases are shared with TRBD1. This CDR3 has 16 amino acids. Per germline, CDR1 MNHEY and CDR2 SVGAGI. The J segment lost 8 bases and the V segment lost 0 bases, leaving 7 bases of the junction unmatched. CDR3 bases: TGTGCCAGCAGTTACTCGGAGGGGACAGGGTACGAAAAACTGTTTTTT. Its translation is CASSYSEGTGYEKLFF.

This clone was recorded a few times. This rearrangement joins TRBV6-5 to TRBJ1-6; TRBD1 might be the D (6 bases). Trimming shortened V by 1 base and J by 10 bases, and 14 bases separated the two germline ends. CDR1 and CDR2 (germline): MNHEY, SVGAGI. This CDR3 is 15 amino acids long. DNA of the CDR3: TGTGCCAGCAGTTACTATCCAGGGGAAGGATCACCCCTCCACTTT. It is translated as CASSYYPGEGSPLHF.

This clone was seen more than once but under ten times. The J gene is TRBJ2-7, the V gene TRBV19, with no clear D. The CDR3 totals 17 residues. CDR1 and CDR2 (germline): LNHDA, SQIVND (reference sequence). The V end was cut by 0 bases, the J end by 0 bases, with 15 bases between. The CDR3 DNA reads TGTGCCAGTAGTATAGATACCAGTTCCCCGGGCTCCTACGAGCAGTACTTC. Translation gives CASSIDTSSPGSYEQYF.

This sequence joins TRBV2 and TRBJ2-2; 7 bases fit TRBD1. V trimming: 8 bases; J trimming: 4 bases; junction bases outside the gene matches: 1. Germline V gene lookup returns CDR1 SNHLY and CDR2 FYNNEI. The CDR3 runs 12 residues. DNA for the CDR3: TGTGCCAGCGACAGGGCCACCGGGGAGCTGTTTTTT. It is translated as CASDRATGELFF.

This clone was detected ten times or more. The V gene is TRBV7-2, the J gene TRBJ1-1; D ambiguous. Germline CDR1 is SGHTA and CDR2 is FQGNSA. The CDR3 is 13 amino acids. V was clipped by 2 bases and J by 3 bases, with 7 bases between them. CDR3 nucleotide sequence: TGTGCCAGCAGCTTATCCGCGTACACTGAAGCTTTCTTT. Residues: CASSLSAYTEAFF.